Listed here are 25 T cell receptor beta chains from one sample, sequenced in a study of T cells in Graves' hyperthyroidism and ophthalmopathy. Template material for amplifying TCR beta CDR3 regions consisted of RNA transcripts. The HTBI primer set served for first-round RT-PCR of the TCR CDR3. TCRdb re-derived calls from the multiplex PCR reads in MiXCR, one entry per CDR3 protein. The table shows about 560,000 distinct CDR3 sequences, with approximately 15% occurring only once. The sample consisted of blood. The receptors derive from a woman aged 25 to 39 with Graves' hyperthyroidism.

The chain joins TRBV18 to TRBJ2-5, with 7 bases identical to TRBD2. Germline CDR1 KGHSH, CDR2 LQKENI. The CDR3 extends over 13 amino acids. The trim removed 6 bases at V and 5 bases at J, leaving 6 bases unmatched. Here the CDR3 reads CASSPTGGETQYF. In nucleotides, the CDR3 is TGTGCCAGCTCGCCTACCGGGGGGGAGACCCAGTACTTC.

This clonotype was recorded many times. The V and J genes are TRBV7-2 and TRBJ2-1; TRBD2 agrees at 9 bases. This CDR3 region has 16 residues. Germline CDR1 SGHTA, CDR2 FQGNSA. V gave up 2 bases and J gave up 4 bases; unmatched junction bases: 6. The CDR3 reads CASSLIAGAEYNEQFF. CDR3 DNA sequence: TGTGCCAGCAGCTTAATAGCGGGAGCGGAATACAATGAGCAGTTCTTC. Variable domain in full (rest from reference TRBV7-2 and TRBJ2-1): GAGVSQSPSNKVTEKGKDVELRCDPISGHTALYWYRQSLGQGLEFLIYFQGNSAPDKSGLPSDRFSAERTGGSVSTLTIQRTQQEDSAVYLCASSLIAGAEYNEQFFGPGTRLTVL.

Ten or more counts support this clonotype. The chain joins TRBV7-2 to TRBJ2-7; no definite D call. The CDR3 extends over 16 amino acids. V lost 8 bases and J 0 bases, leaving 20 bases between the germline ends. Germline loops: CDR1 SGHTA, CDR2 FQGNSA. DNA for the CDR3: TGTGCCAGCGGACCCTCTAGAGGCAGAAGCTCCTACGAGCAGTACTTC. Translating gives CASGPSRGRSSYEQYF.

This clonotype was recorded a few times. The chain is built from TRBV6-9 and TRBJ2-7, with TRBD2 matching 7 bases. The CDR3 has 15 residues. Germline-derived CDR1 and CDR2 are MNHGY and SVAAGI. V lost 1 base, J lost 4 bases, and 7 bases stayed unmatched. The CDR3 bases are TGTGCCAGCAGTTATTTAGGACTAGAGGAGTACGAGCAGTACTTC. Encoded protein: CASSYLGLEEYEQYF.

At least ten counts were recorded for this clonotype. The chain carries TRBV11-3 and TRBJ2-2; the match to TRBD2 covers 7 bases. This CDR3 contains 15 residues. V lost 5 bases and J lost 4; bases outside the gene matches: 7. CDR1 SGHNT and CDR2 YENEEA come from the germline V gene. The CDR3 protein is CASSPSGAGTGELFF. CDR3 sequence (DNA): TGTGCCAGCAGCCCAAGCGGGGCGGGCACCGGGGAGCTGTTTTTT.

This clonotype was picked up many times. The V call is TRBV10-3, the J call TRBJ2-7; tentatively, D is TRBD1 or TRBD2 (5 bases each). This CDR3 is 15 amino acids long. Trimming took 0 bases from V and 1 from J, leaving 10 bases between them. CDR1 is ENHRY, CDR2 SYGVKD, per germline. CDR3 sequence reads: CAISESLGPSYEQYF. The CDR3 DNA is TGTGCCATCAGTGAGTCGTTGGGACCTTCCTACGAGCAGTACTTC.

CDR3 nucleotide sequence: TGTGCCAGCAGTCCGGGACTCCGTAATTCACCCCTCCACTTT. Translated, it gives CASSPGLRNSPLHF. The J gene is TRBJ1-6, the V gene TRBV27, with a possible D match to TRBD1 (5 bases). This CDR3 has 14 amino acids. V lost 5 bases to trimming and J lost 6 bases, with 11 bases between them. Looked up from germline, CDR1 is MNHEY and CDR2 is SMNVEV (reference sequence).

This clonotype was seen repeatedly, ten times or more. The chain couples TRBV10-3 to TRBJ2-1; 12 nucleotides agree with TRBD2. Germline CDR1 is ENHRY and CDR2 is SYGVKD. There are 15 residues in the CDR3. The J segment lost 5 bases and the V segment lost 6 bases, leaving 5 bases of the junction unmatched. The CDR3 sequence: CAISGTSGYNNEQFF. The CDR3 DNA is TGTGCCATCAGCGGGACTAGCGGGTACAACAATGAGCAGTTCTTC.

The CDR3 nucleotides read TGTGCCAGCAGTAGACCGGGACAGGGTATTAGCGAGCAGTACTTC. Protein product: CASSRPGQGISEQYF. The chain combines TRBV12-3 or TRBV12-4 with TRBJ2-7; 9 nucleotides agree with TRBD1. Losses at the gene ends were 5 bases for V and 6 bases for J; bases not matched to a gene: 11. The CDR3 covers 15 residues.

This clonotype came up many times. J is TRBJ2-1 and V is TRBV12-3 or TRBV12-4; TRBD2 is a possible D gene (6 bases). The CDR3 covers 14 residues. The germline V and J ends were trimmed by 6 bases and 7 bases, with 16 bases remaining between them. The CDR3 protein is CASSGGPTGNEQFF. DNA for the CDR3: TGTGCCAGCAGCGGAGGGCCAACGGGTAATGAGCAGTTCTTC.

This clonotype appeared many times. The chain carries TRBV28 and TRBJ1-1; 11 bases are shared with TRBD1. The CDR3 is made up of 16 amino acids. J was trimmed by 1 base and V by 8 bases; bases with no gene match: 9. Germline-derived CDR1 and CDR2 are MDHEN and SYDVKM. The CDR3 DNA is TGTGCCAGCGAGAGGACAGGGGGCATACGGAACACTGAAGCTTTCTTT. It yields the protein CASERTGGIRNTEAFF. Looking up the rest from reference TRBV28 and TRBJ1-1 gives the full variable domain: DVKVTQSSRYLVKRTGEKVFLECVQDMDHENMFWYRQDPGLGLRLIYFSYDVKMKEKGDIPEGYSVSREKKERFSLILESASTNQTSMYLCASERTGGIRNTEAFFGQGTRLTVV.

The genes are TRBV19 and TRBJ2-3; 8 positions agree with TRBD2. Germline V lookup: CDR1 LNHDA, CDR2 SQIVND (reference sequence). V was pared by 11 bases and J by 2 bases, with 30 bases of the junction left unmatched. This CDR3 spans 21 amino acids. The CDR3 bases are TGTGCCTGGACCCCAGGTTTCTGGACTAGCAACCACACAGGGACCACAGATACGCAGTATTTT. Translation gives CAWTPGFWTSNHTGTTDTQYF.

There are many counts of this clonotype. The J gene is TRBJ2-3, the V gene TRBV6-2 or TRBV6-3; 7 nucleotides match TRBD1. Germline CDR1 MNHEY, CDR2 SVGEGT. The CDR3 is 15 amino acids. V shed 3 bases, J shed 5 bases, and the junction held 8 bases outside the gene matches. CDR3 residues: CASSYRTPGGDTQYF. The CDR3 region has the DNA TGTGCCAGCAGTTATCGGACCCCAGGGGGAGATACGCAGTATTTT.

This clonotype was counted many times. This chain connects TRBV20-1 to TRBJ2-7; 7 bases fit TRBD2. Germline lookup yields CDR1 DFQATT and CDR2 SNEGSKA (reference sequence). The ends lost 0 bases at V and 4 bases at J; junction bases unmatched: 9. The CDR3 has 15 residues. CDR3 residues: CSARDIRGLSYEQYF. The CDR3 region has the DNA TGCAGTGCTAGAGATATAAGGGGACTAAGTTACGAGCAGTACTTC.

This clonotype showed up just a few times. This CDR3 reads CASSDGTSGYTDTQYF. Written as DNA, the CDR3 is TGTGCCAGCAGTGACGGGACTAGCGGGTACACAGATACGCAGTATTTT. V and J are TRBV25-1 and TRBJ2-3, with TRBD2 identical over 12 bases. From germline, CDR1 is MGHDK and CDR2 SYGVNS. The CDR3 contains 16 residues. The J segment lost 2 bases and the V segment lost 3 bases, leaving 3 bases of the junction unmatched.

This clonotype was observed a few times. This sequence joins TRBV6-1 and TRBJ2-6; D gene ambiguous. The V end lost 6 bases, the J end lost 2 bases, and 8 bases lay between the germline ends. The CDR3 loop spans 14 amino acids. In germline, CDR1 is MNHNS, CDR2 SASEGT. CDR3 sequence reads: CASRPYPGANVLTF. For the CDR3, the DNA is TGTGCCAGCAGACCTTACCCTGGGGCCAACGTCCTGACTTTC.

The rearrangement joins TRBV11-2 to TRBJ2-3, with D possibly being TRBD2 (6 bases). Germline CDR1 is SGHAT and CDR2 is FQNNGV. V dropped 2 bases and J dropped 6 bases, with 9 bases sitting between them. CDR3 length: 13 amino acids. The CDR3 region has the DNA TGTGCCAGCAGCTTATGGGGGAGGGATACGCAGTATTTT. It specifies CASSLWGRDTQYF.

This clonotype was recorded at least ten times. The CDR3 sequence is CSAPLTTTAYEQYF. The CDR3 coding sequence is TGCAGTGCACCCCTTACAACTACAGCCTACGAGCAGTACTTC. V is TRBV20-1 and J is TRBJ2-7; unclear D gene. This CDR3 region has 14 residues. V lost 6 bases and J 2 bases, leaving 17 bases between the germline ends. CDR1 and CDR2 (germline): DFQATT, SNEGSKA (reference sequence).

This clonotype occurred a few times. The chain recombines TRBV10-3 with TRBJ2-7; D tentatively fits TRBD1 or TRBD2 (5 bases each). Germline-derived CDR1 and CDR2 are ENHRY and SYGVKD. V lost 0 bases and J 7 bases, leaving 16 bases between the germline ends. The CDR3 is 15 residues long. CDR3 region: CAISESSEGPGEQYF. As DNA, the CDR3 is TGTGCCATCAGTGAGTCAAGTGAGGGGCCGGGGGAGCAGTACTTC.

This clonotype was found many times. V and J are TRBV3-1 and TRBJ2-7; a possible D gene is TRBD2 (5 bases). The CDR3 contains 13 residues. CDR1 is LGHDT, CDR2 YNNKEL, per germline (reference sequence). Trimming removed 1 base at V and 5 bases at J, with 9 bases between. DNA of the CDR3: TGTGCCAGCAGCCAAGGGCGGGCACACGAGCAGTACTTC. Protein sequence: CASSQGRAHEQYF.

Remarks on this clonotype: Given a much more abundant clone one base away, this may be a read error. The gene calls are TRBV28 and TRBJ2-1; D ambiguous. CDR1 and CDR2 (germline): MDHEN, SYDVKM. Trimming cost V 3 bases and J 2 bases, with 8 bases left between them. This CDR3 is built from 14 residues. The CDR3 region has the DNA TGTGCCAGCAGTTTCGTGGTTCCCTACAATGAGCAGTTCTTC. Translated, it gives CASSFVVPYNEQFF.

This clonotype was observed a few times. V usage is TRBV6-1 and J usage is TRBJ2-2; no definite D call. CDR3 size: 14 residues. V was shortened by 1 base and J by 3 bases, with 6 bases between the two germline ends. Looked up from germline, CDR1 is MNHNS and CDR2 is SASEGT. CDR3 sequence (DNA): TGTGCCAGCAGTGAAGAAATTTACACCGGGGAGCTGTTTTTT. Its protein is CASSEEIYTGELFF.

This clonotype was counted ten times or more. V and J are TRBV28 and TRBJ2-1, with D tentatively TRBD2 (6 bases). Trimming took 6 bases from V and 2 from J, leaving 11 bases between them. CDR3 length: 14 residues. The germline V gene has CDR1 MDHEN and CDR2 SYDVKM. The CDR3 reads CASRGREPYNEQFF. The CDR3 nucleotides read TGTGCCAGCAGGGGTCGGGAGCCCTACAATGAGCAGTTCTTC.

This clonotype was picked up many times. This chain uses TRBV28 with TRBJ1-5; 7 nucleotides match TRBD1. From germline, CDR1 is MDHEN and CDR2 SYDVKM. The CDR3 extends over 14 amino acids. With V trimmed by 6 bases and J by 4 bases, 6 bases remained unmatched. CDR3 amino acids: CASSSTGANQPQHF. The DNA of the CDR3 is TGTGCCAGCAGCTCAACAGGGGCTAATCAGCCCCAGCATTTT.

V and J are TRBV20-1 and TRBJ2-7; 9 positions match TRBD2. The V and J ends lost 0 bases and 3 bases, in that order; junction bases with no gene match: 12. The germline CDR1 and CDR2 sequences are DFQATT and SNEGSKA (reference sequence). This CDR3 has 17 amino acids. The CDR3 loop is CSARDKLGAGGLYEQYF. CDR3 bases: TGCAGTGCTAGAGATAAATTGGGAGCGGGAGGTCTCTACGAGCAGTACTTC.